The sequence of this TCR beta chain was determined in a study of shared clonotypes between healthy human individuals (dated by TCRdb to 2020 to 2022). Regarding the research as a whole: The cohort included a few men and a couple of women between 18 and 49 years of age. To increase sequencing depth and limit assay-specific biases, different laboratories used diverse techniques to prepare libraries and sequence TCR repertoires. To estimate repertoire size and how much clonotypes are shared between individuals, the study performed deep sequencing of blood TCR repertoires from about five healthy adults. Each donor's leukapheresis produced roughly between roughly 0.85 and 9.5 billion PBMCs. Per donor, three plates each were used for CD4 naive and CD4 memory, two for CD8 naive, and one for CD8 memory.

General findings and caveats noted by the study authors: Sampling was limited to blood, and TCR repertoires in tissue likely differ from TCR repertoires in blood. About 4.5% of naive CD4, around 3.5% of naive CD8, around 2.3% of memory CD4, and 0.4% of memory CD8 clonotypes were shared across a few donors. Larger estimated clonotype richness was generally found for naive subsets than for memory subsets. Higher generation probabilities were observed for clonotypes shared by all four sorted-subset donors than for non-shared clonotypes. Pairwise subsampling led to the expectation that sequencing depth would affect the degree of clonotype sharing among donors. Even with the large sequencing depth, rarefaction of the sorted-subset datasets indicated that sequencing was incomplete. The small number of donors limited the genetic and exposure-history diversity represented.

TCR CDR3 regions were amplified from genomic DNA by multiplex PCR using the deep immunoSEQ assay. For each cell subset, the extracted genomic DNA was distributed evenly across all wells of several immunoSEQ 96-well plates, and each plate served as one replicate. For sorted subsets, each replicate PCR was loaded with 200 ng genomic DNA, equivalent to 25,000 to 30,000 T cell genomes. Purified libraries were quantified with a Qubit 3.0 fluorometer, sized on a Bioanalyzer 2100, and re-quantified with the KAPA Library Quantification kit. Every immunoSEQ 96-well plate was sequenced on a separate single-read 150-cycle Illumina NextSeq 550 flow cell. In the original analysis: Because the immunoSEQ output held only junctional sequences and lacked quality scores, the filtering could not match the filtering applied to full-length reads. To assign V/J genes and CDR3, sequences were annotated using PyIR, a Python wrapper for IgBLAST v1.9, with IMGT germline references. Reads were removed for weak V/J assignments (E-value above 1e-6), missing CDR3, stop codons, out-of-frame junctions, or ambiguous translated residues. A V3J clonotype was defined by an identical inferred V gene, J gene, and CDR3 amino acid sequence. Percentage overlap between repertoires was computed as shared unique clonotypes divided by the size of the smaller repertoire. Repertoire richness was assessed with RTK rarefaction, the Chao1 estimator, and Recon v2.1 estimates of unobserved clonotypes. For all TCRbeta clonotypes obtained by the gDNA method from several donors, generation probabilities were computed with OLGA. Held by TCRdb, this immuneACCESS table contains in-frame sequences only and omits some clones. Under half of the omission traces to an unresolved V gene where checked; the cause of the rest is unknown. The DNA was the basis for D and trimming; V, J and clone size are from that table. The sample table shows roughly 2.1 million clones, and 90% to 95% are seen once. Together, the top ten hold roughly 1.8% of the sample.

Turning to this clone: The antigen this receptor binds is unknown. Per-base qualities were not stored, and no clone one base away is much larger.

The CDR3, from cysteine to phenylalanine, totals 13 residues. CDR3 DNA is the only sequence kept; it has 39 bases, read in frame from the first base. Based on the germline V gene, the CDR1 and CDR2 sequences are MNHEY and SVGAGI. Cut back by 10 bases and 9 bases, the V and J ends lie 16 bases apart. CD8 naive samples consisted of CD45RO-negative cells that were positively selected for CCR7, yielding a CD45RA+CCR7+ population without TemRA cells. The donors were healthy, HIV-negative adults with no recently reported acute infections or vaccinations. All donors were Caucasian adults living in Nashville, Tennessee, USA. After blood collection by leukapheresis, PBMCs were isolated using Ficoll-Histopaque density gradient centrifugation and then cryopreserved in the vapor phase of liquid nitrogen. Purity and quantity of every magnetically sorted T cell population were checked by analytical flow cytometry. Genomic DNA was isolated from each sorted fraction and quantified by UV absorbance on a Nanodrop 2000c.

Sequencing used naive CD8+ T cells from PBMCs. The sample's cell subset or site, from its label and the paper: CD45RA+CCR7+. This receptor was identified in a man younger than 35 in good health. Some clones in this sample may be carry-over from other donors' samples. Recombination connected TRBV6-5 to TRBJ1-6; a confident D gene designation cannot be given. The bases are TGTGCCACTACGCCACGCCGTGGTTCACCCCTCCACTTT. Its translation reads: CATTPRRGSPLHF.